This T cell receptor beta chain was recovered during a study of T cell responses to AZD1222 COVID-19 vaccine. Concerning this clone: Its antigen is unknown.

The study's findings and limits: Females made up more of the donors, who were largely white British, and clonal diversity may have come out too low. Close to half of all spike-specific TCRs reportedly target regions of the variants that are unmutated. A rise in Spike-specific TCR breadth and depth followed two AZD1222 doses. Repertoire samples came only from after the peak T cell response.

J lost 3 bases, V lost 5 bases, and 8 bases had no gene match. CDR3 length: 16 residues. Germline V CDR1 and CDR2: MNHEY, SVGEGT. Sequencing was performed with immunoSEQ multiplex PCR; in TCRdb, only in-frame clones are kept and a portion is missing. In the table there are approximately 100,000 clones, roughly 87% of which are singletons. The chain recombines TRBV6-2 or TRBV6-3 with TRBJ2-5; TRBD2 aligns across 11 bases. The sequence derives from an adult in good health. Sequenced material: peripheral blood, taken on day 0 of MenACWY control vaccination. CDR3 region: CASSRGLAGDKETQYF. DNA for the CDR3: TGTGCCAGCAGTCGCGGACTAGCGGGTGATAAAGAGACCCAGTACTTC.